This T cell receptor (beta chain) was profiled in a study of cytomegalovirus exposure and HLA in healthy donors. Study observations and caveats: Whilst most TCR sequences proved rare, a subset of public TCRs occurred across many donors.

V lost 0 bases, J lost 1 base, and 15 bases lay in between. Germline CDR1 and CDR2: SGHRS and YFSETQ. This CDR3 region has 17 residues. About this clone itself: Antigen unknown.

In the PCR, 60 Vbeta and 13 Jbeta primers were used. Assay: immunoSEQ multiplex PCR; the TCRdb copy retains only in-frame clones and omits some. This listing includes about 130,000 clones. This chain joins TRBV5-1 and TRBJ2-3; TRBD2 might be the D (6 bases). The sequence was collected from a young man in good health and CMV-seronegative. The sample taken for sequencing was PBMCs. CDR3 coding DNA: TGCGCCAGCAGCTTGGCTCGGGGGTCTAGTGGCACAGATACGCAGTATTTT. Translated: CASSLARGSSGTDTQYF.